Here is one T cell receptor (beta chain) with its context. This receptor's antigen is unknown. It has no much larger one-base neighbor in the sample; base qualities were not kept. The sample belongs to a study of T cell changes during pregnancy in multiple sclerosis (dated by TCRdb to about 2019). Background on the whole study: The study examined how the T cell repertoire changed over the course of pregnancy in women with multiple sclerosis.

CDR1 and CDR2, per the germline V gene (reference sequence), are PRHDT and FYEKMQ. The CDR3 has 16 amino acids, counting the end cysteine and phenylalanine. The sequence is cut down to CDR3 DNA, 48 bases in frame from base 1. Relative to germline, V is missing 4 bases and J is missing 2 bases, with 7 bases of the junction outside any gene match. The library relied on the immunoSEQ multiplex PCR assay. The immuneACCESS repertoire file appears here via TCRdb, limited to in-frame rearrangements. These files lack a portion of the clones; in checked studies, under half of the deficit traces to unresolved V genes, and the cause of the others is not known. The sample table holds around 70,000 clones, of which about 90% were seen once. Jointly, the top ten make up around 1.6% of the sample.

The sequence was obtained from a female donor in good health, enrolled as a control in a pregnancy study. The sample was peripheral blood, taken in the first trimester of pregnancy. The rearrangement combines TRBV13 with TRBJ2-7, with 11 middle bases fitting TRBD2. The CDR3 reads as follows: CASSSSLAGGAYEQYF. The sequenced DNA is TGTGCCAGCAGCTCATCATTAGCGGGAGGGGCCTACGAGCAGTACTTC. With the rest looked up from the reference TRBV13 and TRBJ2-7 genes rather than sequenced, the full variable domain is AAGVIQSPRHLIKEKRETATLKCYPIPRHDTVYWYQQGPGQDPQFLISFYEKMQSDKGSIPDRFSAQQFSDYHSELNMSSLELGDSALYFCASSSSLAGGAYEQYFGPGTRLTVT.